This T cell receptor beta chain was found in a study of shared clonotypes between healthy human individuals. Some clones are missing from TCRdb's copy, which holds only in-frame ones; the method was immunoSEQ multiplex PCR. The table shows 2 million to 2.5 million clones, with roughly 92% occurring only once. The receptor was isolated from a man aged 18 to 30 in good health. Some clones in this sample may be carry-over from other donors' samples. Sequencing was performed on naive CD4+ T cells from PBMCs. Noted subset: CD45RA+ positively selected.

Written as DNA, the CDR3 is TGTGCCACGGGAAGGGATACGCAGTATTTT. As protein: CATGRDTQYF. The gene calls are TRBV6-1 and TRBJ2-3; perhaps TRBD2 as D (5 bases). V was clipped by 10 bases and J by 6 bases, with 8 bases between them. The CDR3 has 10 residues. Germline-derived CDR1 and CDR2 are MNHNS and SASEGT.